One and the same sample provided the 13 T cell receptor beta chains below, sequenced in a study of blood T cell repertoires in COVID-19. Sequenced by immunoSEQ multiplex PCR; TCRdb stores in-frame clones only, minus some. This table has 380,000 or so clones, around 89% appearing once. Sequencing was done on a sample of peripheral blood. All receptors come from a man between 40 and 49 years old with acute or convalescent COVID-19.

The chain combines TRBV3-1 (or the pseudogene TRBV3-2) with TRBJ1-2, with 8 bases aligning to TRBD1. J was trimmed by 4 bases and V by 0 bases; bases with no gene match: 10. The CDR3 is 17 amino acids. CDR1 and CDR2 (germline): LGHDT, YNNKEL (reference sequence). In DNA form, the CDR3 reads TGTGCCAGCAGCCAAGATTTATCTGGACAGGGCTTCTATGGCTACACCTTC. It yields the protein CASSQDLSGQGFYGYTF.

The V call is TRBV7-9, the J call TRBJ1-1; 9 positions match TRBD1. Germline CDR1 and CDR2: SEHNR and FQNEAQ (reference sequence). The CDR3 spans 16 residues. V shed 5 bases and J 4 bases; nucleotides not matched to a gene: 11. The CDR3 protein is CASSPRQGGLTTEAFF. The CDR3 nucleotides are TGTGCCAGCAGCCCACGACAGGGGGGCCTGACCACTGAAGCTTTCTTT. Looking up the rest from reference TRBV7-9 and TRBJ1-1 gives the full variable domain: DTGVSQNPRHKITKRGQNVTFRCDPISEHNRLYWYRQTLGQGPEFLTYFQNEAQLEKSRLLSDRFSAERPKGSFSTLEIQRTEQGDSAMYLCASSPRQGGLTTEAFFGQGTRLTVV.

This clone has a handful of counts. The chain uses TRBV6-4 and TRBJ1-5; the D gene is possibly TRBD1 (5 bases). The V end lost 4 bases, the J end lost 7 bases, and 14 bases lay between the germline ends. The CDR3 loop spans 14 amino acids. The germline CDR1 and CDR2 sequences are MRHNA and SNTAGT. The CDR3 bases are TGTGCCAGCAGTGTGTTTCAGGGTGGACAGCCCCAGCATTTT. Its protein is CASSVFQGGQPQHF.

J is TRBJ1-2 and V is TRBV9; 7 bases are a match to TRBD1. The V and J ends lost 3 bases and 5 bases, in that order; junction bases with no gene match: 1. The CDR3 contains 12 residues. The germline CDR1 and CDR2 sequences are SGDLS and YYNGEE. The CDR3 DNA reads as TGTGCCAGCAGCGCAGGGGGTTATGGCTACACCTTC. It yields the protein CASSAGGYGYTF. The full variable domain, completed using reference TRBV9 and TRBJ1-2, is DSGVTQTPKHLITATGQRVTLRCSPRSGDLSVYWYQQSLDQGLQFLIQYYNGEERAKGNILERFSAQQFPDLHSELNLSSLELGDSALYFCASSAGGYGYTFGSGTRLTVV.

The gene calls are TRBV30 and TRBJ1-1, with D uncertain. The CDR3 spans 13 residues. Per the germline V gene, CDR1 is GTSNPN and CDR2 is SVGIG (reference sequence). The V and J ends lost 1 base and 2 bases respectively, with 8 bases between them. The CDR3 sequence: CAWSEQLNTEAFF. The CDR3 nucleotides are TGTGCCTGGAGTGAACAGTTAAACACTGAAGCTTTCTTT.

The DNA of the CDR3 is TGTGCCAGCAGCCAAACAGGGATGGGCTACACCTTC. Encoded protein: CASSQTGMGYTF. V is TRBV3-1 (or the pseudogene TRBV3-2) and J is TRBJ1-2, with D possibly TRBD1 on 6 matching bases. Deletions cut 2 bases from V and 8 bases from J, with 9 bases between. CDR3 length: 12 residues. CDR1 is LGHDT and CDR2 is YNNKEL in the germline V gene (reference sequence).

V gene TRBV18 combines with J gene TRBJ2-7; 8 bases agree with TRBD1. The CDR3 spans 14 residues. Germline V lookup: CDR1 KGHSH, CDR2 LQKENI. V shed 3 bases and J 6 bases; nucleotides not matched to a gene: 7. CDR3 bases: TGTGCCAGCTCACCCTTAGGACAGGGCGGCGAGCAGTACTTC. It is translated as CASSPLGQGGEQYF.

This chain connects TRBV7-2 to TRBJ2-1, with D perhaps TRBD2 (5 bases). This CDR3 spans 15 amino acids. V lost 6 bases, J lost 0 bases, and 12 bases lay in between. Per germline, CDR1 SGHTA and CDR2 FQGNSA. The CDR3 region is CASRLTAVSYNEQFF. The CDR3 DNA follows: TGTGCCAGCAGATTAACAGCGGTCTCCTACAATGAGCAGTTCTTC. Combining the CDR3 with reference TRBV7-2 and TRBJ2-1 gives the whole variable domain GAGVSQSPSNKVTEKGKDVELRCDPISGHTALYWYRQSLGQGLEFLIYFQGNSAPDKSGLPSDRFSAERTGGSVSTLTIQRTQQEDSAVYLCASRLTAVSYNEQFFGPGTRLTVL.

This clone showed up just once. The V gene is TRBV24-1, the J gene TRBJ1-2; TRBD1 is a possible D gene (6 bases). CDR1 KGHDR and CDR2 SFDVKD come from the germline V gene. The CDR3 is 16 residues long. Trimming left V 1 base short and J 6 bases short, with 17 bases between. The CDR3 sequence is CATSDFDRRGIDGYTF. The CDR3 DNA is TGTGCCACCAGTGATTTTGACAGAAGGGGGATTGATGGCTACACCTTC.

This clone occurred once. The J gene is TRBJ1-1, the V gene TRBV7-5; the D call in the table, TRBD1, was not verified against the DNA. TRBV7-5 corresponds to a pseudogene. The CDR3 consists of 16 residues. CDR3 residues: CARTRSHTGKWGKAFF. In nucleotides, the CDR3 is TGTGCCAGAACCCGATCCCACACAGGAAAGTGGGGAAAAGCTTTCTTT.

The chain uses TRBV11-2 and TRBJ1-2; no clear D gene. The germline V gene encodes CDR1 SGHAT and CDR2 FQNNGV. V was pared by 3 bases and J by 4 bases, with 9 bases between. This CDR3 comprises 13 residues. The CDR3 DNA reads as TGTGCCAGCAGCTTGAGCACCTTCTATGGCTACACCTTC. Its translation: CASSLSTFYGYTF.

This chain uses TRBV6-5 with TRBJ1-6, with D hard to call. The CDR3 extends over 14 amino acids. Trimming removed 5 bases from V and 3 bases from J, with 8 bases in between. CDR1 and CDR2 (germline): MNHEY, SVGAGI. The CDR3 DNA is TGTGCCAGCAGTATGGGCCTCTATAATTCACCCCTCCACTTT. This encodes CASSMGLYNSPLHF.

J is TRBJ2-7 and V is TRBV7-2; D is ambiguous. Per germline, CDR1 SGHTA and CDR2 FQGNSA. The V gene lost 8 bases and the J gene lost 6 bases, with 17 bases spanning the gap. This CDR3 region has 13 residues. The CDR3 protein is CASLKTPVAEQYF. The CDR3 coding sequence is TGTGCCAGCTTAAAAACCCCGGTAGCCGAGCAGTACTTC.